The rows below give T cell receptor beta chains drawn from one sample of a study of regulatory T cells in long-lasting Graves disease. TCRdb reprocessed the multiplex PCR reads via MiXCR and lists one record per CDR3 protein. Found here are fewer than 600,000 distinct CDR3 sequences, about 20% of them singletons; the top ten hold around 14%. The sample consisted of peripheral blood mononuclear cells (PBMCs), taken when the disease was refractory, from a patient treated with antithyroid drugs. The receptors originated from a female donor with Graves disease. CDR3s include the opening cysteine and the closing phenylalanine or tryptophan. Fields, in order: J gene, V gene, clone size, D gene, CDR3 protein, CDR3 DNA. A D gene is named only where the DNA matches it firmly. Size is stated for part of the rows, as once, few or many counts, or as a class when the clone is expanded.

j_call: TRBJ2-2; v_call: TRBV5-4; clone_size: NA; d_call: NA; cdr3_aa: CASSLGGLRELFF; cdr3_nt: TGTGCCAGCAGCTTGGGGGGCCTCCGGGAGCTGTTTTTT
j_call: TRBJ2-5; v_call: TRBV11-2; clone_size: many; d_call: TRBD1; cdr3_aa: CASSLEDRESRYQETQYF; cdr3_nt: TGTGCCAGCAGCTTGGAAGACAGGGAGAGTAGGTACCAAGAGACCCAGTACTTC
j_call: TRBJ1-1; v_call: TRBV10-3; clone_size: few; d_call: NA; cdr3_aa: CAIKVWQDHTEAFF; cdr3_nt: TGTGCCATCAAAGTGTGGCAGGACCACACTGAAGCTTTCTTT
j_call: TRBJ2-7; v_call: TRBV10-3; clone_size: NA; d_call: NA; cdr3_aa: CATGDAYEQYF; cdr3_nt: TGTGCCACCGGGGACGCCTACGAGCAGTACTTC
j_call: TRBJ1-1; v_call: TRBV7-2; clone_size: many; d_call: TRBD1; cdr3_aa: CASSLWAGGKVTEAFF; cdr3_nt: TGTGCCAGCAGCTTATGGGCAGGGGGCAAGGTCACTGAAGCTTTCTTT
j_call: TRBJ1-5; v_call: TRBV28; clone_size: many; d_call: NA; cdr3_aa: CASTLAPRVVQPQHF; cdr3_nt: TGTGCCAGCACCCTCGCCCCCAGGGTCGTTCAGCCCCAGCATTTT
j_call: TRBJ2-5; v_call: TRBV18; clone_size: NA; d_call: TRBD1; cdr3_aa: CASSPAGQGETQYF; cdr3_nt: TGTGCCAGCTCACCTGCGGGACAGGGGGAGACCCAGTACTTC
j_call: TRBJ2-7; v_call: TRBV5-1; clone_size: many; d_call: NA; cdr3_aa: CASSSLRDSYEQYF; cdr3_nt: TGCGCCAGCAGCTCGTTGCGGGATTCCTACGAGCAGTACTTC
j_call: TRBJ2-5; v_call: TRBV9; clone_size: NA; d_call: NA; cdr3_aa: CASSVGDPLLETQYF; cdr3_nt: TGTGCCAGCAGCGTGGGAGACCCCTTACTTGAGACCCAGTACTTC
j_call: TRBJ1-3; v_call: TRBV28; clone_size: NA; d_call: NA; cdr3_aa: CASSLPPPRNTIYF; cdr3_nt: TGTGCCAGCAGTTTGCCCCCCCCGAGAAACACCATATATTTT
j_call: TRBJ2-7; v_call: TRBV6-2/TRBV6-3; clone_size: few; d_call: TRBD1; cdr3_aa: CASSVRDRAVEEQYF; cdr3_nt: TGTGCCAGCAGTGTCCGGGACAGGGCGGTCGAAGAGCAGTACTTC
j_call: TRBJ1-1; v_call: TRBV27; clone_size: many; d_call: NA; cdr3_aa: CASSLIVGNTEAFF; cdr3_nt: TGTGCCAGCAGTTTAATTGTAGGGAACACTGAAGCTTTCTTT
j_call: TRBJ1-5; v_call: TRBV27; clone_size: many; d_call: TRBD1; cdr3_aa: CASSAVSGGSNQPQHF; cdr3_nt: TGTGCCAGCAGTGCCGTATCAGGGGGGAGCAATCAGCCCCAGCATTTT
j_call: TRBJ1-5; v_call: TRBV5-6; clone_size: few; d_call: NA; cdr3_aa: CASSLGLGSLHQPQHF; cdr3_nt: TGTGCCAGCAGCTTGGGTCTCGGCAGCCTTCATCAGCCCCAGCATTTT
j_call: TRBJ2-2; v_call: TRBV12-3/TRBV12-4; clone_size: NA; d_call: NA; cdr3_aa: CANKGPGAGELFF; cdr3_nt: TGTGCCAACAAAGGCCCGGGGGCCGGGGAGCTGTTTTTT
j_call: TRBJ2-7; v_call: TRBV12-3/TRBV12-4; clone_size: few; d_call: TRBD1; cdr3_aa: CASSLSDRAHEQYF; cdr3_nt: TGTGCCAGCAGTTTATCGGACAGGGCCCACGAGCAGTACTTC
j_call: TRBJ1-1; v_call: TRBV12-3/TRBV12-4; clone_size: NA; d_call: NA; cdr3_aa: CASSPVLGTEAFF; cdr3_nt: TGTGCCAGCAGCCCAGTCTTGGGCACTGAAGCTTTCTTT
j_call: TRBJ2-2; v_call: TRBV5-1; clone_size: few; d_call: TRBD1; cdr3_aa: CASSRDRGENTGELFF; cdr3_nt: TGCGCCAGCAGCAGGGACAGGGGGGAGAACACCGGGGAGCTGTTTTTT
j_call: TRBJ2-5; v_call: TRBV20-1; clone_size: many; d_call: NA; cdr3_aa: CSAEGLGQETQYF; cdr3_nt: TGCAGTGCTGAAGGCCTAGGGCAAGAGACCCAGTACTTC
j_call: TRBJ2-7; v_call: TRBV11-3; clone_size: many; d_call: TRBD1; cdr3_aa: CASSSDRGYEQYF; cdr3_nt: TGTGCCAGCAGCTCGGACAGGGGCTACGAGCAGTACTTC
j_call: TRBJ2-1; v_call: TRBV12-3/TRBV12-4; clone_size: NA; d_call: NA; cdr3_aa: CASSVAFGEQFF; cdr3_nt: TGTGCCAGCAGTGTCGCTTTCGGGGAGCAGTTCTTC
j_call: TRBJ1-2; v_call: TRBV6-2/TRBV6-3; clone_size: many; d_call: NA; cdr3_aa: CASSYAGTNNYGYTF; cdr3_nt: TGTGCCAGCAGTTACGCCGGGACAAACAACTATGGCTACACCTTC
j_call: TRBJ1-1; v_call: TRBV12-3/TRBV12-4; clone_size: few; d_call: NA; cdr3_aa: CASSPSFHLNTEAFF; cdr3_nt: TGTGCCAGCAGCCCCTCTTTTCATTTGAACACTGAAGCTTTCTTT
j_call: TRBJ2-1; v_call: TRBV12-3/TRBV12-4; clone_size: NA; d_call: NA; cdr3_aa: CASTVAGNNEQFF; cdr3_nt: TGTGCCAGCACGGTGGCGGGTAACAATGAGCAGTTCTTC
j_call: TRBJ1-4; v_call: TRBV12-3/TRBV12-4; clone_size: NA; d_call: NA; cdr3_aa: CASTSGTGDEKLFF; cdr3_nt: TGTGCCAGCACCTCCGGGACCGGCGATGAAAAACTGTTTTTT
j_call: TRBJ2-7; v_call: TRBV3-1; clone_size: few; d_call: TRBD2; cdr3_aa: CASSQRAGSGEQYF; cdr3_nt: TGTGCCAGCAGCCAGAGAGCGGGATCAGGGGAGCAGTACTTC
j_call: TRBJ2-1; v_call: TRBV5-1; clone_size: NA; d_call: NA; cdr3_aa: CARRTRGNEQFF; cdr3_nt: TGCGCCAGGCGGACGAGAGGGAATGAGCAGTTCTTC
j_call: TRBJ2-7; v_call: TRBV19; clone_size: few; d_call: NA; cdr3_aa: CATSRDETYEQYF; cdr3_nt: TGTGCCACCTCCAGGGATGAGACCTACGAGCAGTACTTC
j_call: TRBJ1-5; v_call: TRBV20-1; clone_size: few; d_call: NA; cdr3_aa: CSANRAPRSVSNQPQHF; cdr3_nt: TGCAGTGCTAACAGGGCCCCCCGGTCCGTCAGCAATCAGCCCCAGCATTTT
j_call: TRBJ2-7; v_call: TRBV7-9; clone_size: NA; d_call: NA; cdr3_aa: CASSPSADSYEQYF; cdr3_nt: TGTGCCAGCAGCCCATCGGCAGATTCCTACGAGCAGTACTTC
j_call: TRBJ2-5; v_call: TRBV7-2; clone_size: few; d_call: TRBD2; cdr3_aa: CASSLYLAGRGETQYF; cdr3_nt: TGTGCCAGCAGCTTATACCTAGCGGGGCGGGGAGAGACCCAGTACTTC
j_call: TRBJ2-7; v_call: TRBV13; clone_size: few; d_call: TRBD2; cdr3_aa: CASSLGPLAGPYEQYF; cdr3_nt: TGTGCCAGCAGCCTCGGCCCCTTAGCGGGACCCTACGAGCAGTACTTC
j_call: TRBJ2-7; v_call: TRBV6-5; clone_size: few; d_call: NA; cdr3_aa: CASSYPPRREQYF; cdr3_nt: TGTGCCAGCAGTTACCCTCCAAGGCGCGAGCAGTACTTC
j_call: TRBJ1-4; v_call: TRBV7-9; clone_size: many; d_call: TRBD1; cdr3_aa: CASSLRDRDEKLFF; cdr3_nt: TGTGCCAGCAGCTTGAGGGACAGGGACGAAAAACTGTTTTTT
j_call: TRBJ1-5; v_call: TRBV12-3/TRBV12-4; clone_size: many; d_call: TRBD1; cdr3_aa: CASSTSRGRNQPQHF; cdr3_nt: TGTGCCAGCAGCACCTCAAGGGGGCGCAATCAGCCCCAGCATTTT
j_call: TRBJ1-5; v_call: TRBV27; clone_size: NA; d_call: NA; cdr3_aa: CASSLGSNRPQHF; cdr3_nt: TGTGCCAGCAGTTTAGGGAGCAATCGGCCCCAGCATTTT
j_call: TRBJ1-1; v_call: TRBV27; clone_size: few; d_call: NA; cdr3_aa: CASSSRVLNTEAFF; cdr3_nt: TGTGCCAGCAGTTCCCGGGTCTTGAACACTGAAGCTTTCTTT
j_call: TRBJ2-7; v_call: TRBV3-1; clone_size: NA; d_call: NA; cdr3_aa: CASSQWRAEQYF; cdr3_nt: TGTGCCAGCAGCCAATGGAGGGCCGAGCAGTACTTC
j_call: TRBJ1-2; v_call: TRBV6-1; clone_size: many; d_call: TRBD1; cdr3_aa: CASKGTGSVRGYTF; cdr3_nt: TGTGCCAGCAAGGGGACAGGCTCGGTTCGAGGCTACACCTTC
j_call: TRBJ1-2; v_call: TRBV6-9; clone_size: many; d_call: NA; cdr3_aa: CASSSVGSGGYTF; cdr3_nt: TGTGCCAGCAGTTCGGTTGGGTCCGGGGGCTACACCTTC
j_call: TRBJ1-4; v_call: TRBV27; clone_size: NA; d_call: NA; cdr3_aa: CASSFGGIYEKLFF; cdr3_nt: TGTGCCAGCAGTTTCGGAGGGATATATGAAAAACTGTTTTTT
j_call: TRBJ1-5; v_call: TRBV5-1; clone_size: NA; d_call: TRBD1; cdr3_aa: CASSLMGTDNQPQHF; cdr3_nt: TGCGCCAGCAGCTTGATGGGGACAGACAATCAGCCCCAGCATTTT
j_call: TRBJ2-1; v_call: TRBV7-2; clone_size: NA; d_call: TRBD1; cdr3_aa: CASSKPGQGPHNEQFF; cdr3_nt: TGTGCCAGCAGCAAACCGGGACAGGGGCCCCACAATGAGCAGTTCTTC
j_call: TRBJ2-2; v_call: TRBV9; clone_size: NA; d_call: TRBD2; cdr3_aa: CASSVAGGNTGELFF; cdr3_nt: TGTGCCAGCAGCGTAGCGGGAGGGAACACCGGGGAGCTGTTTTTT
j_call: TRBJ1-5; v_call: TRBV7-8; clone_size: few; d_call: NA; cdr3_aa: CASSLVRGPGNQPQHF; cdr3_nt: TGTGCCAGCAGCTTAGTGAGGGGCCCGGGCAATCAGCCCCAGCATTTT
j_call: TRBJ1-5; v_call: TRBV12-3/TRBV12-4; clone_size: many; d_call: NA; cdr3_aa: CASSLGRLGNQPQHF; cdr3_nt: TGTGCCAGCAGTTTGGGCAGGCTGGGCAATCAGCCCCAGCATTTT
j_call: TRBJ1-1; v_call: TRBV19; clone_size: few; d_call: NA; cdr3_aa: CASSTRGLGTEAFF; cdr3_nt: TGTGCCAGTAGTACTAGAGGGTTGGGCACTGAAGCTTTCTTT
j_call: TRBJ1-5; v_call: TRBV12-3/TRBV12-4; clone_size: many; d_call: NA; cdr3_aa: CASSLKVSADNQPQHF; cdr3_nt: TGTGCCAGCAGTTTAAAGGTGTCCGCCGACAATCAGCCCCAGCATTTT
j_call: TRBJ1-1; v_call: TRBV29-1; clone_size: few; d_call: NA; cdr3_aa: CSAEGLPFGTEAFF; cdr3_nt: TGCAGCGCCGAGGGGCTTCCGTTCGGCACTGAAGCTTTCTTT
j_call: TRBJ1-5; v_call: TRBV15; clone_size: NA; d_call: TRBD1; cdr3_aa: CATSRDGTVGNQPQHF; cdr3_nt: TGTGCCACCAGCAGAGATGGGACAGTGGGGAATCAGCCCCAGCATTTT
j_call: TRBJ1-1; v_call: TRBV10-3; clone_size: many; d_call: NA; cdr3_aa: CAISDSGLMNTEAFF; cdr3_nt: TGTGCCATCAGTGATTCGGGACTGATGAACACTGAAGCTTTCTTT
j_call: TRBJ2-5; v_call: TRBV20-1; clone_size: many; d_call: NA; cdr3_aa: CSARDPPEGSYF; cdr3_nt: TGCAGTGCTAGAGATCCCCCAGAGGGGTCGTACTTC
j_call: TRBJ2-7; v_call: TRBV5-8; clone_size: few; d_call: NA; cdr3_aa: CASTLRRYEQYF; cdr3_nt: TGTGCCAGCACCCTCAGGAGGTACGAGCAGTACTTC
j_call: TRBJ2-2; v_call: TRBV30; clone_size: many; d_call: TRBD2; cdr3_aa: CAWRLAVTPGELFF; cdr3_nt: TGTGCCTGGAGACTAGCGGTGACACCCGGGGAGCTGTTTTTT
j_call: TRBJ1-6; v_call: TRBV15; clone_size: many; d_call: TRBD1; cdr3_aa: CATRHGGQDSPLHF; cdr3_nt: TGTGCCACCAGGCACGGGGGACAGGATTCACCCCTCCACTTT